The text below deals with one TCR beta chain. Its specificity is unknown. The repertoire was sequenced with immunoSEQ multiplex PCR; TCRdb's copy has only in-frame clones and lacks some. The sample shows around 120,000 clones, 80% to 95% of them seen only once. This sample is drawn from a study of graft-versus-host responses after intestinal transplantation. Overall study context: Transplantation in recipients was multivisceral, liver-intestinal, or isolated intestinal.

Per germline, CDR1 SGDLS and CDR2 YYNGEE. V lost 0 bases, J lost 7 bases, and 13 bases lay in between. The CDR3 length is 14 residues. The gene calls are TRBV9 and TRBJ1-2; D is unresolved. The sequencing used unstimulated CD4+ T cells sorted from spleen or lymph node cells, collected before intestinal transplant. The sequence was obtained from a human donor who received an intestinal transplant. CDR3 bases: TGTGCCAGCAGCGTAGGGTTAGAACGCAGTGGCTACACCTTC. It specifies CASSVGLERSGYTF.